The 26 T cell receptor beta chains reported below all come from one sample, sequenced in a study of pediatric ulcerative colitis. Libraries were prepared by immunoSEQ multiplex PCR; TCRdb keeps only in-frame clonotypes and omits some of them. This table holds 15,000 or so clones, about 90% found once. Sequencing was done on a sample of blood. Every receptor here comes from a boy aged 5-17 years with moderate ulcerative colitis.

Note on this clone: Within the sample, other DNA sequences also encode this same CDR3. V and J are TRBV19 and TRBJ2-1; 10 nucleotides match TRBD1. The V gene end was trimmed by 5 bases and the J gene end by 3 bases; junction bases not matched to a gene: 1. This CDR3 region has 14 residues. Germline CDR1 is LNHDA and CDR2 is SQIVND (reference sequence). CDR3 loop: CASSGTGDYNEQFF. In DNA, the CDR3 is TGTGCCAGTAGTGGGACAGGGGACTACAATGAGCAGTTCTTC.

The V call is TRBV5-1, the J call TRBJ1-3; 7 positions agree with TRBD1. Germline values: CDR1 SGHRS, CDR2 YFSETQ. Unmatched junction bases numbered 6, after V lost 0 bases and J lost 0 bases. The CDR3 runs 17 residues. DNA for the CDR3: TGCGCCAGCAGCTTGGGCCTAGGGGACAGCTCTGGAAACACCATATATTTT. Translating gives CASSLGLGDSSGNTIYF.

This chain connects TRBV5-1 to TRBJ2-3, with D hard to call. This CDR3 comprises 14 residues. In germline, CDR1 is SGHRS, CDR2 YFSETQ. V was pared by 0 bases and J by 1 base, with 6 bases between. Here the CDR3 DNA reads TGCGCCAGCAGCTTGGAACGGGGCACAGATACGCAGTATTTT. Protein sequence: CASSLERGTDTQYF.

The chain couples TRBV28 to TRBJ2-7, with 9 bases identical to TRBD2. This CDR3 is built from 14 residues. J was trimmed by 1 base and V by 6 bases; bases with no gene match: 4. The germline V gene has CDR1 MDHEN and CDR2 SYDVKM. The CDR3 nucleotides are TGTGCCAGCAGGGGGGCGGGAGGGTCCTACGAGCAGTACTTC. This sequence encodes CASRGAGGSYEQYF. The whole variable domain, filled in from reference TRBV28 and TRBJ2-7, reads DVKVTQSSRYLVKRTGEKVFLECVQDMDHENMFWYRQDPGLGLRLIYFSYDVKMKEKGDIPEGYSVSREKKERFSLILESASTNQTSMYLCASRGAGGSYEQYFGPGTRLTVT.

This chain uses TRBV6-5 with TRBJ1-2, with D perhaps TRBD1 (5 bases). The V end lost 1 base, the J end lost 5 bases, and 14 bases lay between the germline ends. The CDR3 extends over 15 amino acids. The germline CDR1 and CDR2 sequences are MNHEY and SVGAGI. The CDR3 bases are TGTGCCAGCAGTTACTTGGGGCAGGGAGGTTATGGCTACACCTTC. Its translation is CASSYLGQGGYGYTF.

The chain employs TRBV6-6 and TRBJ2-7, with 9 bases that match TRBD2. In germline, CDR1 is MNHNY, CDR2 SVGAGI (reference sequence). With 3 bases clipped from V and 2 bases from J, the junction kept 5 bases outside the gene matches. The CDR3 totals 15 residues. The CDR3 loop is CASSYGLAGTYEQYF. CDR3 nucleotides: TGTGCCAGCAGTTATGGGCTAGCGGGGACCTACGAGCAGTACTTC.

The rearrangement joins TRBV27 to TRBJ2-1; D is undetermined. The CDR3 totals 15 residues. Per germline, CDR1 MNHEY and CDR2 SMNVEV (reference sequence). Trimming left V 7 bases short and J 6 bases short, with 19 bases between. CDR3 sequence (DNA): TGTGCCAGCATTTACCTCCCTGGGGTACTCAATGAGCAGTTCTTC. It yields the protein CASIYLPGVLNEQFF.

The CDR3, as DNA: TGTGCCATCAGTGATCGGGAGACCCAGTACTTC. This gives the protein CAISDRETQYF. V usage is TRBV10-3 and J usage is TRBJ2-5, with no clear D. In germline, CDR1 is ENHRY, CDR2 SYGVKD. There are 11 residues in the CDR3. V lost 3 bases and J 5 bases, leaving 4 bases between the germline ends.

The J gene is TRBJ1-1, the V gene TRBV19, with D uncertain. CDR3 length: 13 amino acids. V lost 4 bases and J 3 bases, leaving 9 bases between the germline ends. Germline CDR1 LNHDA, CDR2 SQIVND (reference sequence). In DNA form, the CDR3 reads TGTGCCAGTAGTACTCGCCGGGACACTGAAGCTTTCTTT. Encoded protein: CASSTRRDTEAFF.

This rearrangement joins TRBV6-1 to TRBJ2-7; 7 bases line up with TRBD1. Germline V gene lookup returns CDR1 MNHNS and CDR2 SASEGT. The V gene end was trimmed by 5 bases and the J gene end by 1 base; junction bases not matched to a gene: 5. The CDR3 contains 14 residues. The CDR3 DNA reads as TGTGCCAGCAGTCCCGGGACAGAATCCTACGAGCAGTACTTC. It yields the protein CASSPGTESYEQYF.

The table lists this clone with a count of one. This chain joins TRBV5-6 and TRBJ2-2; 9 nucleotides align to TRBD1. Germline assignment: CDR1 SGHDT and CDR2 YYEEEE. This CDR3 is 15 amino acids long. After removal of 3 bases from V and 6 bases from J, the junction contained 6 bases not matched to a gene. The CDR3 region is CASSYGTGFAGELFF. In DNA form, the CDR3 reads TGTGCCAGCAGCTACGGGACAGGGTTTGCCGGGGAGCTGTTTTTT.

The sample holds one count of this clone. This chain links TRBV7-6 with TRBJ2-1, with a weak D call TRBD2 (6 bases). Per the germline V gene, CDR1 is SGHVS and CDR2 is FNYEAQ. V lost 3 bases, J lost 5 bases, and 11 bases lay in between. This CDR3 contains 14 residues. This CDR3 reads CASSFGTRHNEQFF. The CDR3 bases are TGTGCCAGCAGCTTCGGGACTCGCCACAATGAGCAGTTCTTC. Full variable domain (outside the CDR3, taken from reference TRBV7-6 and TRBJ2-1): GAGVSQSPRYKVTKRGQDVALRCDPISGHVSLYWYRQALGQGPEFLTYFNYEAQQDKSGLPNDRFSAERPEGSISTLTIQRTEQRDSAMYRCASSFGTRHNEQFFGPGTRLTVL.

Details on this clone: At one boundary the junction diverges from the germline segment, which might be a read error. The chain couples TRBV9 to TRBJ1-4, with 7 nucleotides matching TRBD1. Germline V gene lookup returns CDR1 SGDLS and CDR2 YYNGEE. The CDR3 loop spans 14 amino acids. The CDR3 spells CVSSRQGLNEKLFF. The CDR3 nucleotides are TGTGTCAGCAGCCGACAGGGCCTTAATGAAAAACTGTTTTTT.

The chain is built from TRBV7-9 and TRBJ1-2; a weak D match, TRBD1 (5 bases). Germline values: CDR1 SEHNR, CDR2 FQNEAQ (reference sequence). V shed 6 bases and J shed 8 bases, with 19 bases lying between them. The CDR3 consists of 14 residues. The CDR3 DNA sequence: TGTGCCAGCAGATACAGCGGGGGATCGTTCGGCTACACCTTC. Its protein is CASRYSGGSFGYTF.

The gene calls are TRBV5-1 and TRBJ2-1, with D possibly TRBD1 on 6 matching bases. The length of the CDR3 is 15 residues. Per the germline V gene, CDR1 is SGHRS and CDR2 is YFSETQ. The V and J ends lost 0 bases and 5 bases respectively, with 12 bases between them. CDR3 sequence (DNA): TGCGCCAGCAGCTTGGTGGACAGAGGGGACAATGAGCAGTTCTTC. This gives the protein CASSLVDRGDNEQFF.

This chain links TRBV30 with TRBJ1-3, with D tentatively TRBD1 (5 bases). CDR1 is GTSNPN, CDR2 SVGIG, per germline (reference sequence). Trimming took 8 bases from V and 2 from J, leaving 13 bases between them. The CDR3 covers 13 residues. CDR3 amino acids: CAETVPTGNTIYF. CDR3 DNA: TGTGCCGAGACAGTCCCGACTGGAAACACCATATATTTT.

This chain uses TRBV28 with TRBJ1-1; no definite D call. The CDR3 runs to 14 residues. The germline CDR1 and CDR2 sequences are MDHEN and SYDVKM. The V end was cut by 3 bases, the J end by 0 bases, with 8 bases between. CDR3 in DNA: TGTGCCAGCAGTTTCCCGGGGATGAACACTGAAGCTTTCTTT. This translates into CASSFPGMNTEAFF.

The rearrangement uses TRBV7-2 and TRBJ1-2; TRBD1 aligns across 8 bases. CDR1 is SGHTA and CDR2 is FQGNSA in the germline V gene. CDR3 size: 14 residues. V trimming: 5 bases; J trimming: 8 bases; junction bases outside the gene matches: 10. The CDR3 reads CASSPSADRVGYTF. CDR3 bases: TGTGCCAGCAGCCCGTCAGCGGACAGGGTCGGCTACACCTTC.

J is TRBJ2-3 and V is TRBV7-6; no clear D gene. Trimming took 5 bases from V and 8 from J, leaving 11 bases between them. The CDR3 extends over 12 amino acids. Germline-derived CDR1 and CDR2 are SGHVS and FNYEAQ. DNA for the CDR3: TGTGCCAGCAGCCCGCGGACCGGTACGCAGTATTTT. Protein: CASSPRTGTQYF.

The DNA for the CDR3 is TGTGCCAGCAGCCGAGGTACAGGCTATGGCTACACCTTC. This sequence encodes CASSRGTGYGYTF. The chain recombines TRBV5-8 with TRBJ1-2, with a possible D match to TRBD1 (5 bases). Trimming left V 4 bases short and J 4 bases short, with 11 bases between. Germline V lookup: CDR1 SGHTS, CDR2 YDEGEE. The CDR3 sequence is 13 residues long.

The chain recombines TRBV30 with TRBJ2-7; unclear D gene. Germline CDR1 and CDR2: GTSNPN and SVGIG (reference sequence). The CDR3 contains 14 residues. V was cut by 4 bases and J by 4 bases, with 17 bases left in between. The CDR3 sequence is CAWTLGPLPYEQYF. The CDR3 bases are TGTGCCTGGACCCTCGGGCCTCTCCCATACGAGCAGTACTTC. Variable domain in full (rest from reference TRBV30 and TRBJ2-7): SQTIHQWPATLVQPVGSPLSLECTVEGTSNPNLYWYRQAAGRGLQLLFYSVGIGQISSEVPQNLSASRPQDRQFILSSKKLLLSDSGFYLCAWTLGPLPYEQYFGPGTRLTVT.

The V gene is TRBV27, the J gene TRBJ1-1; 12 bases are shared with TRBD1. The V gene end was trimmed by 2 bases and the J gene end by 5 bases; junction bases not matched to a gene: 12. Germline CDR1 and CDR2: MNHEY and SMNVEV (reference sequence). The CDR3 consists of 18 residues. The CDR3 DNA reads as TGTGCCAGCAGTTTAACCCCCGAGGGACAGGGGGCCCGGACTGAAGCTTTCTTT. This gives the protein CASSLTPEGQGARTEAFF.

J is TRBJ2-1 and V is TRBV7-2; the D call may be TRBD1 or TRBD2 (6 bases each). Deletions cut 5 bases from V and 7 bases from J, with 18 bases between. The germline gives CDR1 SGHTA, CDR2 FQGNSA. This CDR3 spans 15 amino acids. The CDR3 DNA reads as TGTGCCAGCAGCAACGGGGGCCACACTTCGAATGAGCAGTTCTTC. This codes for CASSNGGHTSNEQFF.

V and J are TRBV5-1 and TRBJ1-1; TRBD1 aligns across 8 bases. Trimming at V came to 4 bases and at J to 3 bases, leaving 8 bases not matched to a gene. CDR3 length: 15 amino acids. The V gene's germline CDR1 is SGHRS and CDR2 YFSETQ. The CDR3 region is CASSAGQGSDTEAFF. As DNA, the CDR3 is TGCGCCAGCAGCGCAGGACAGGGTAGCGACACTGAAGCTTTCTTT.

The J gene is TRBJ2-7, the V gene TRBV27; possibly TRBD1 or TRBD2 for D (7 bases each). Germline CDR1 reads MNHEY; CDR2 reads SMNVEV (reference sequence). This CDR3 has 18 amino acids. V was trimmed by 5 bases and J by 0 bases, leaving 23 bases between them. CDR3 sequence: CASSPRGGGASDSYEQYF. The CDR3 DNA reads TGTGCCAGCAGTCCTCGGGGAGGGGGCGCATCAGACTCCTACGAGCAGTACTTC.

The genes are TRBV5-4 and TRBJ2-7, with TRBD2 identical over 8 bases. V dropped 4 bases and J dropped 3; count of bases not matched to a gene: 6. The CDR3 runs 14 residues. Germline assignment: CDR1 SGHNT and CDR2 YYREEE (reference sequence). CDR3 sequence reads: CASSPGLGGYEQYF. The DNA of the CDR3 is TGTGCCAGCAGCCCGGGACTAGGGGGCTACGAGCAGTACTTC. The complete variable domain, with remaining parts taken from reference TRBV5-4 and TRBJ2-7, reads ETGVTQSPTHLIKTRGQQVTLRCSSQSGHNTVSWYQQALGQGPQFIFQYYREEENGRGNFPPRFSGLQFPNYSSELNVNALELDDSALYLCASSPGLGGYEQYFGPGTRLTVT.